These 28 T cell receptor beta chains share one sample of origin, sequenced in a study of post-analysis software for immune sequencing data (dated by TCRdb to the mid-2010s). The time point label, as the study defines it: second blood draw from one MS patient after hematopoietic stem cell transplantation. Receptor libraries were prepared by PCR. The sample was run on an Illumina HiSeq 2500. To reduce PCR and sequencing biases, unique molecular identifiers were incorporated into the TCR beta cDNA libraries. TCRdb reworked the public reads: Q25 trimming with fastp, MiXCR clone assembly, productive beta chains retained. CDR3 protein sequences are deduplicated, and each keeps its most common genes and DNA. The sample data list around 150,000 distinct CDR3 sequences, and under 40% of these were observed just once. Roughly 28% of the sample is in the top ten clones. Sample: blood, taken after autologous hematopoietic stem cell transplantation. Receptors were obtained from a girl aged 10 to 17 with multiple sclerosis. Donor details come from another sample of the same person, matched by shared clones.

The gene calls are TRBV5-1 and TRBJ1-1; D gene unclear. Germline values: CDR1 SGHRS, CDR2 YFSETQ. Trimming took off 5 bases at V and 0 bases at J, with 11 bases between the two ends. There are 14 residues in the CDR3. Written as DNA, the CDR3 is TGCGCCAGCAGATTGAACGTGTTGAACACTGAAGCTTTCTTT. This encodes CASRLNVLNTEAFF.

The chain links TRBV11-2 to TRBJ2-5; D is perhaps TRBD2 (5 bases). Germline V gene lookup returns CDR1 SGHAT and CDR2 FQNNGV. Trimming cost V 2 bases and J 2 bases, with 15 bases left between them. This CDR3 is built from 16 residues. CDR3 sequence reads: CASSLNWESQQETQYF. The CDR3, as DNA: TGTGCCAGCAGCTTAAACTGGGAGAGCCAACAAGAGACCCAGTACTTC.

A few counts support this clonotype. The chain is built from TRBV27 and TRBJ2-1, with TRBD2 matching over 8 bases. J lost 5 bases, V lost 2 bases, and 23 bases had no gene match. CDR3 length: 21 residues. Looked up from germline, CDR1 is MNHEY and CDR2 is SMNVEV (reference sequence). CDR3 sequence reads: CASSLSGEGGRLPSGDNEQFF. DNA for the CDR3: TGTGCCAGCAGTTTAAGCGGTGAAGGCGGGAGGTTACCTAGTGGGGACAATGAGCAGTTCTTC.

This clonotype was recorded at least ten times. V usage is TRBV11-3 and J usage is TRBJ2-3, with D hard to call. The V gene lost 1 base and the J gene lost 7 bases, with 6 bases spanning the gap. Germline V lookup: CDR1 SGHNT, CDR2 YENEEA. This CDR3 region has 12 residues. CDR3 DNA sequence: TGTGCCAGCAGCTTAGGCGGAAATACGCAGTATTTT. Translation gives CASSLGGNTQYF.

A single count supports this clonotype. The J gene is TRBJ1-1, the V gene TRBV6-6, with 7 bases that match TRBD1. Germline assignment: CDR1 MNHNY and CDR2 SVGAGI (reference sequence). V trimming: 2 bases; J trimming: 2 bases; junction bases outside the gene matches: 2. The CDR3 spans 14 residues. CDR3 protein: CASSYGDSNTEAFF. CDR3 DNA: TGTGCCAGCAGTTACGGGGACAGCAACACTGAAGCTTTCTTT.

The V call is TRBV24-1, the J call TRBJ2-1; 10 bases are shared with TRBD2. Gene TRBJ2-7 matches the end of the DNA better, so the J call may be wrong. CDR3 length equals 17 residues. From germline, CDR1 is KGHDR and CDR2 SFDVKD. For the CDR3, the DNA is TGTGCCACCAGTGATGCCCTAGCGGGAGACTCCTACAATGAGCAGTACTTC. It translates to CATSDALAGDSYNEQYF.

The gene calls are TRBV20-1 and TRBJ1-3; D is perhaps TRBD1 (5 bases). Germline V gene sequence: CDR1 DFQATT, CDR2 SNEGSKA (reference sequence). Trimming took off 4 bases at V and 4 bases at J, with 8 bases between the two ends. The CDR3 runs 12 residues. The CDR3 coding sequence is TGCAGTGCTACGACAGACGGAAACACCATATATTTT. Residues: CSATTDGNTIYF.

In its sample, this clonotype was seen a few times. The chain combines TRBV5-5 with TRBJ2-7; 11 bases are shared with TRBD2. The CDR3 is 15 amino acids. The V gene's germline CDR1 is SGHKS and CDR2 YYEKEE (reference sequence). The J segment lost 0 bases and the V segment lost 5 bases, leaving 4 bases of the junction unmatched. CDR3 nucleotides: TGTGCCAGCAGTGCGGGACTAGCGGTCTCCTACGAGCAGTACTTC. Translated, it gives CASSAGLAVSYEQYF.

The chain carries TRBV25-1 and TRBJ2-3; possible D gene TRBD2, 5 bases. This CDR3 is 12 amino acids long. Germline V gene data show CDR1 as MGHDK and CDR2 as SYGVNS. The CDR3 sequence is CATSYWGEFQYF. CDR3 in DNA: TGTGCTACCTCCTATTGGGGAGAGTTTCAGTATTTT.

This clonotype appeared a few times. The chain recombines TRBV5-1 with TRBJ2-7; 10 bases align to TRBD1. Unmatched junction bases numbered 5, after V lost 4 bases and J lost 1 base. CDR3 length: 15 amino acids. The germline V gene has CDR1 SGHRS and CDR2 YFSETQ. CDR3 coding DNA: TGCGCCAGCAGCAAAGGACAGGGGGGGTCCTACGAGCAGTACTTC. Its translation: CASSKGQGGSYEQYF.

CDR3 loop: CASSLTSRETQYF. The DNA for the CDR3 is TGTGCCAGCAGCTTGACTTCGAGGGAGACCCAGTACTTC. The chain is built from TRBV7-3 and TRBJ2-5; D is undetermined. Trimming took 3 bases from V and 5 from J, leaving 10 bases between them. The CDR3 totals 13 residues. Germline CDR1 is SGHTA and CDR2 is FQGTGA.

Only one count was recorded for this clonotype. V and J are TRBV28 and TRBJ2-7, with 9 nucleotides matching TRBD1. In germline, CDR1 is MDHEN, CDR2 SYDVKM. Unmatched junction bases numbered 9, after V lost 7 bases and J lost 5 bases. This CDR3 has 14 amino acids. This CDR3 reads CASTRDRAIHEQYF. The CDR3 nucleotides are TGTGCCAGCACCCGGGACAGGGCGATCCACGAGCAGTACTTC. The variable domain in full, completed from reference TRBV28 and TRBJ2-7, reads DVKVTQSSRYLVKRTGEKVFLECVQDMDHENMFWYRQDPGLGLRLIYFSYDVKMKEKGDIPEGYSVSREKKERFSLILESASTNQTSMYLCASTRDRAIHEQYFGPGTRLTVT.

The chain recombines TRBV7-6 with TRBJ2-3; 9 bases agree with TRBD1. The J segment lost 2 bases and the V segment lost 3 bases, leaving 3 bases of the junction unmatched. The germline CDR1 and CDR2 sequences are SGHVS and FNYEAQ. The CDR3 is 15 amino acids. For the CDR3, the DNA is TGTGCCAGCAGCTTCCGGGACAGGGTCACAGATACGCAGTATTTT. Translated: CASSFRDRVTDTQYF.

This clonotype has just one count. V gene TRBV10-3 combines with J gene TRBJ2-7; D possibly uses TRBD1 or TRBD2 (5 bases each). V was trimmed by 7 bases and J by 1 base, leaving 20 bases between them. Germline assignment: CDR1 ENHRY and CDR2 SYGVKD. The CDR3 is 16 amino acids. The chain's CDR3 is CAINDKGRSTSYEQYF. CDR3 DNA: TGTGCCATCAACGACAAGGGACGGTCGACGTCCTACGAGCAGTACTTC.

This clonotype appeared a few times. This sequence joins TRBV28 and TRBJ2-7, with 9 bases fitting TRBD1. The CDR3 has 13 residues. Germline V gene sequence: CDR1 MDHEN, CDR2 SYDVKM. V lost 5 bases to trimming and J lost 6 bases; unmatched junction nucleotides: 5. This chain's CDR3 is CASSVQGASEQYF. The CDR3, as DNA: TGTGCCAGCAGTGTACAGGGGGCTTCCGAGCAGTACTTC. Variable domain in full (rest from reference TRBV28 and TRBJ2-7): DVKVTQSSRYLVKRTGEKVFLECVQDMDHENMFWYRQDPGLGLRLIYFSYDVKMKEKGDIPEGYSVSREKKERFSLILESASTNQTSMYLCASSVQGASEQYFGPGTRLTVT.

The chain couples TRBV7-9 to TRBJ2-5; the D gene is possibly TRBD1 (6 bases). The length of the CDR3 is 14 residues. V lost 5 bases, J lost 5 bases, and 15 bases lay in between. Germline V gene lookup returns CDR1 SEHNR and CDR2 FQNEAQ (reference sequence). As DNA, the CDR3 is TGTGCCAGCAGCCTAGGGGGTGTTGGGGAGACCCAGTACTTC. It translates to CASSLGGVGETQYF.

This clonotype came up a few times. The J gene is TRBJ2-7, the V gene TRBV20-1, with 9 bases identical to TRBD2. From germline, CDR1 is DFQATT and CDR2 SNEGSKA (reference sequence). The CDR3 has 13 amino acids. With V trimmed by 3 bases and J by 3 bases, 3 bases remained unmatched. The CDR3 nucleotides read TGCAGTGCTAGGACTAGCGGTTTCTACGAGCAGTACTTC. It yields the protein CSARTSGFYEQYF.

This clonotype was detected only a few times. The V gene is TRBV12-3 or TRBV12-4, the J gene TRBJ2-5; tentatively, D is TRBD1 (5 bases). V lost 3 bases, J lost 2 bases, and 13 bases lay in between. This CDR3 has 15 amino acids. CDR3 bases: TGTGCCAGCAGTTTGCTTGGGGCAGTTCAAGAGACCCAGTACTTC. Translating it yields CASSLLGAVQETQYF.

This clonotype was seen a few times. Germline and junction disagree at one end, which may indicate a read error. The rearrangement links TRBV12-3 or TRBV12-4 to TRBJ1-5, with D uncertain. This CDR3 spans 14 amino acids. CDR3 DNA sequence: TGTGCCAGCAGCGCGGGCAATAGCAATCGGCCCCAGCATTTT. Translating gives CASSAGNSNRPQHF.

This clonotype has a handful of counts. V is TRBV6-5 and J is TRBJ2-7; a weak D match, TRBD1 (5 bases). In germline, CDR1 is MNHEY, CDR2 SVGAGI. The CDR3 runs to 16 residues. Trimming took 2 bases from V and 3 from J, leaving 17 bases between them. This CDR3 is CASSYQNTGEIYEQYF. In DNA form, the CDR3 reads TGTGCCAGCAGTTACCAGAACACAGGAGAGATCTACGAGCAGTACTTC.

The chain has TRBV7-9 and TRBJ1-2; D is unresolved. CDR1 SEHNR and CDR2 FQNEAQ come from the germline V gene (reference sequence). With 2 bases removed from V and 1 base from J, the gap between germline ends came to 11 bases. The CDR3 is made up of 15 amino acids. In nucleotides, the CDR3 is TGTGCCAGCAGCTTAAAGAACGGTCTTAACTATGGCTACACCTTC. Translating it yields CASSLKNGLNYGYTF.

The chain recombines TRBV20-1 with TRBJ1-6, with D uncertain. CDR3 length: 16 residues. V was shortened by 0 bases and J by 7 bases, with 16 bases between the two germline ends. Germline-derived CDR1 and CDR2 are DFQATT and SNEGSKA (reference sequence). The CDR3: CSARDSAFLKNSPLHF. Written as DNA, the CDR3 is TGCAGTGCTAGAGACTCAGCTTTCCTCAAGAATTCACCCCTCCACTTT.

This clonotype has more than one count but fewer than ten. V and J are TRBV14 and TRBJ2-3, with TRBD2 matching 8 bases. Looked up from germline, CDR1 is SGHDN and CDR2 is FVKESK. V was clipped by 4 bases and J by 7 bases; unmatched bases: 10. The CDR3 is 15 amino acids. In DNA, the CDR3 is TGTGCCAGCAGCCGCCGACTAGCGCCCTCTAATACGCAGTATTTT. Protein product: CASSRRLAPSNTQYF. Looking up the rest from reference TRBV14 and TRBJ2-3 gives the full variable domain: EAGVTQFPSHSVIEKGQTVTLRCDPISGHDNLYWYRRVMGKEIKFLLHFVKESKQDESGMPNNRFLAERTGGTYSTLKVQPAELEDSGVYFCASSRRLAPSNTQYFGPGTRLTVL.

This clonotype was observed at least ten times. The rearrangement uses TRBV2 and TRBJ1-1; D is possibly TRBD1 (6 bases). Germline assignment: CDR1 SNHLY and CDR2 FYNNEI. The CDR3 covers 17 residues. Trimming took 3 bases from V and 1 from J, leaving 18 bases between them. CDR3 nucleotides: TGTGCCAGCAGTGAGAGAACCCAGGGGTTGGCGAACACTGAAGCTTTCTTT. Its protein product is CASSERTQGLANTEAFF.

The chain has TRBV5-1 and TRBJ2-1; 8 nucleotides agree with TRBD2. The length of the CDR3 is 15 residues. CDR1 and CDR2 from the germline V gene are SGHRS and YFSETQ. Unmatched junction bases numbered 7, after V lost 6 bases and J lost 2 bases. CDR3 in amino acids: CASNLREGPYNEQFF. In DNA, the CDR3 is TGCGCCAGCAATTTACGGGAGGGCCCCTACAATGAGCAGTTCTTC.

This clonotype came up a few times. V is TRBV5-4 and J is TRBJ1-1; the D gene is possibly TRBD1 (6 bases). The V gene lost 0 bases and the J gene lost 4 bases, with 10 bases spanning the gap. Germline CDR1 SGHNT, CDR2 YYREEE (reference sequence). The CDR3 length is 14 residues. CDR3 nucleotide sequence: TGTGCCAGCAGCTTGGACCAGGGGAGCACTGAAGCTTTCTTT. It specifies CASSLDQGSTEAFF.

This clonotype appeared many times. This chain links TRBV7-2 with TRBJ2-5; the match to TRBD2 covers 10 bases. The CDR3 contains 16 residues. V was pared by 0 bases and J by 5 bases, with 6 bases of the junction left unmatched. From germline, CDR1 is SGHTA and CDR2 FQGNSA. The CDR3 coding sequence is TGTGCCAGCAGCTTAGCCCTCCTAGCGGGAGAGGAGACCCAGTACTTC. It encodes CASSLALLAGEETQYF. Together with reference TRBV7-2 and TRBJ2-5, the CDR3 gives the full variable domain: GAGVSQSPSNKVTEKGKDVELRCDPISGHTALYWYRQSLGQGLEFLIYFQGNSAPDKSGLPSDRFSAERTGGSVSTLTIQRTQQEDSAVYLCASSLALLAGEETQYFGPGTRLLVL.

This clonotype occurred many times. V gene TRBV29-1 combines with J gene TRBJ2-3; possibly TRBD2 for D (6 bases). Germline V lookup: CDR1 SQVTM, CDR2 ANQGSEA. The CDR3 runs 12 residues. Written as DNA, the CDR3 is TGCAGTATAGAGGGAGGTGGGAATACGCAGTATTTT. Protein product: CSIEGGGNTQYF.